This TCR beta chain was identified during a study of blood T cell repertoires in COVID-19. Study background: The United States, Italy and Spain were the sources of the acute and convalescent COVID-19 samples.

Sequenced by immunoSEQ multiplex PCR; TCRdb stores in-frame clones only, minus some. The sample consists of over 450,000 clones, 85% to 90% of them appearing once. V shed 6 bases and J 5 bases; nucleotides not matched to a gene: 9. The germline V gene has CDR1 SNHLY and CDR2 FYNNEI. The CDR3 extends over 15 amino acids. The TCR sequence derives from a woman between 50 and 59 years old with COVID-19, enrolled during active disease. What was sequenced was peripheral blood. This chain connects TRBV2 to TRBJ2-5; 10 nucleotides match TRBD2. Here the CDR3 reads CASRSRAGGAETQYF. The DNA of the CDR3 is TGTGCCAGCAGATCACGAGCGGGGGGGGCCGAGACCCAGTACTTC.